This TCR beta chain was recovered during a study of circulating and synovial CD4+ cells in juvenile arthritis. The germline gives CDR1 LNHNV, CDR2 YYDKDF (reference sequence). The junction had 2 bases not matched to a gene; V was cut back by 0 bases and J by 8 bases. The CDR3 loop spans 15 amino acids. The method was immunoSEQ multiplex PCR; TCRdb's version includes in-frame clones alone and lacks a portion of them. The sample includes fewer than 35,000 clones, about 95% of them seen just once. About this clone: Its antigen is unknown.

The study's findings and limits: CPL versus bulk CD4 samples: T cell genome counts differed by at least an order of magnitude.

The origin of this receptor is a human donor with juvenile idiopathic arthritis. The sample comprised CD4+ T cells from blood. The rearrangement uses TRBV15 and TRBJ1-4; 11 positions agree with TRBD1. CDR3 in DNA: TGTGCCACCAGCAGAGAGGGACAGGGGGGGGAAAAACTGTTTTTT. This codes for CATSREGQGGEKLFF.